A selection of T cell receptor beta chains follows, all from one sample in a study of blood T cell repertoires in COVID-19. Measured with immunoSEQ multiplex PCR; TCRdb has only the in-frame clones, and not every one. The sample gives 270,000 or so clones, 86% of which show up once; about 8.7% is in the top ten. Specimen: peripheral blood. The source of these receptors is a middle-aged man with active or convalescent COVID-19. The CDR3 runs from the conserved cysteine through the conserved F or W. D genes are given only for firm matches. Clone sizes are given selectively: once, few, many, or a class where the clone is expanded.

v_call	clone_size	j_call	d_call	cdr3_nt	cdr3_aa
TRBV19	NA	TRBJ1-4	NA	TGTGCCAGTAATTTTCCGGGGGGGAAAAAACTGTTTTTT	CASNFPGGKKLFF
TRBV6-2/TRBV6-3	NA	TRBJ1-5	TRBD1	TGTGCCAGCAGTGGGGTGACAGGGGCGAGGCGGAATCAGCCCCAGCATTTT	CASSGVTGARRNQPQHF
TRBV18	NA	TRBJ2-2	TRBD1	TGTGCCAGCTCACCGTGGACAGGCCCGAACACCGGGGAGCTGTTTTTT	CASSPWTGPNTGELFF
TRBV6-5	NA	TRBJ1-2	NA	TGTGCCAGCAGTTATGCGGGACCAAATGGCTACACCTTC	CASSYAGPNGYTF
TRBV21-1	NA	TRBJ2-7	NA	TGTGCCAGCAGCGGCCACAGGGGATCCCACGAGCAGTACTTC	CASSGHRGSHEQYF
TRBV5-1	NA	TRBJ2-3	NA	TGCGCCAGCAGCCCTGGCCAGGGGGACTTTCTTTTAGTAAAGTATTTT	CASSPGQGDFLLVKYF
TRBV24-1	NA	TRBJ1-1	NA	TGTGCCACCAGCGACAGGAACACTGAAGCTTTCTTT	CATSDRNTEAFF
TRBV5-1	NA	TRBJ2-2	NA	TGCGCCAGCAGCTCAAGGACAATCGACACCGGGGAGCTGTTTTTT	CASSSRTIDTGELFF
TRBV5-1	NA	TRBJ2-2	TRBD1	TGCGCCAGCTACAGGGGGCTGACCGGGGAGCTGTTTTTT	CASYRGLTGELFF
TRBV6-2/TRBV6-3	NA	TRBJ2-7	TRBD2	TGTGCCAGCAGTTATAGCGCCGGGGGGTTGTACGAGCAGTACTTC	CASSYSAGGLYEQYF
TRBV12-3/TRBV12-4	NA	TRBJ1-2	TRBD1	TGTGCCAGCACACAGGGGAAGGGCTACACCTTC	CASTQGKGYTF
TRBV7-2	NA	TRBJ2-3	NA	TGTGCCAGCAGCTTAGTGGGCGGGGTGGCAGATACGCAGTATTTT	CASSLVGGVADTQYF
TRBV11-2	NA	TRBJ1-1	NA	TGTGCCAGCAGCTCTTGGACAATGAACACTGAAGCTTTCTTT	CASSSWTMNTEAFF
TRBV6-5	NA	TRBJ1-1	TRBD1	TGTGCCAGCGGGACAGGCTTGAACACTGAAGCTTTCTTT	CASGTGLNTEAFF
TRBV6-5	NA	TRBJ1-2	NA	TGTGCCAGCAGTTACTCGGAGAGCTATGGCTACACCTTC	CASSYSESYGYTF
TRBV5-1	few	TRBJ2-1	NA	TGCGCCAGCAGCCCCGGGACTGAATACAATGAGCAGTTCTTC	CASSPGTEYNEQFF
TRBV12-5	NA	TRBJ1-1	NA	TGTGCTAGTGGTTTGGTCAGACCGGGAGGAGCTTTCTTT	CASGLVRPGGAFF
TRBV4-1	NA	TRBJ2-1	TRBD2	TGCGCCAGCAGCCAACCATCTCCCGGGACTACAAAGAAGTTCTTC	CASSQPSPGTTKKFF
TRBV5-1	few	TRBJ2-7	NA	TGCGCCAGCAGCTTGGCATCCTCCTACGAGCAGTACTTC	CASSLASSYEQYF
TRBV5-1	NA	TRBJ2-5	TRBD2	TGCGCCAGCAGGCCTTTAAACCGGGACTACGAAGGGACCCAGTACTTC	CASRPLNRDYEGTQYF
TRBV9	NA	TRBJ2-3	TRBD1	TGTGCCAGCAGCGTAGAGGGGACAGGCACAGATACGCAGTATTTT	CASSVEGTGTDTQYF
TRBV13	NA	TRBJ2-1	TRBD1	TGTGCCAGCAGCACTGGGACAGACTACAATGAGCAGTTCTTC	CASSTGTDYNEQFF
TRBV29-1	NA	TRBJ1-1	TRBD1	TGCAGCGTTGGGGGGACAGGTTGGACTGAAGCTTTCTTT	CSVGGTGWTEAFF
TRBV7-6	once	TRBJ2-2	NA	TGTGCCAGCAGAACTAGTAGGAACACCGGGGAGCTGTTTTTT	CASRTSRNTGELFF
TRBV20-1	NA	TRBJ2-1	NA	TGCAGTGCTAGTCGGGATGGCAATGAGCAGTTCTTC	CSASRDGNEQFF
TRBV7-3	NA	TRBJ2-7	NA	TGTGCCAGCAGCTTATTCCCCGCCTACGAGCAGTACTTC	CASSLFPAYEQYF
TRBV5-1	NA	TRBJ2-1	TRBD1	TGCGCCAGCAGCAAAGACAGGGATGGTTACAATGAGCAGTTCTTC	CASSKDRDGYNEQFF
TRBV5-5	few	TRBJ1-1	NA	TGTGCCAGCACCCTGTCCGGGAACACTGAAGCTTTCTTT	CASTLSGNTEAFF
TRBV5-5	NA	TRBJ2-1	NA	TGTGCCAGCAGCTTGGTATCAGGTTCGCACTATGAGCAGTTCTTC	CASSLVSGSHYEQFF
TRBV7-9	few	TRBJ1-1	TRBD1	TGTGCCAGCAGCCTAACCGGGACAGGAAACACTGAAGCTTTCTTT	CASSLTGTGNTEAFF
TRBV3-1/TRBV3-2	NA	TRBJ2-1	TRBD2	TGTGCCAGCAGGCCCCGTCCCAGCGGGACTATGGATGAGCAGTTCTTC	CASRPRPSGTMDEQFF
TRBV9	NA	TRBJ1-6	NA	TGTGCCAGCAGCAACGTTGAGTCACCCCTCCACTTT	CASSNVESPLHF
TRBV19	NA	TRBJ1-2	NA	TGTGCCAGTAGTTCCACCCCTGGAGCCGGAATAACTCTCCTATATGGCTACACCTTC	CASSSTPGAGITLLYGYTF
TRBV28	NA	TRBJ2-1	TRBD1	TGTGCCAGCAGTTTTCCGACAGGGGAATACAATGAGCAGTTCTTC	CASSFPTGEYNEQFF
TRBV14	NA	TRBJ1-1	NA	TGTGCCAGCAGCCAAGAAAGTACTAGGGTCCTGAACACTGAAGCTTTCTTT	CASSQESTRVLNTEAFF
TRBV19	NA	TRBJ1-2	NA	TGTGCCAGTAGTCTAACAGGGAAAGATGGCTACACCTTC	CASSLTGKDGYTF
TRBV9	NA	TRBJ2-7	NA	TGTGCCAGCAGCGTAGGGGGAGGGGGTGATAACGAGCAGTACTTC	CASSVGGGGDNEQYF
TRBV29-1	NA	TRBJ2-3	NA	TGCAGCGCCGAGGGGGGGAGCACAGATACGCAGTATTTT	CSAEGGSTDTQYF
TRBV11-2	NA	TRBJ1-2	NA	TGTGCCAGCAGCTTAGGACAGAGTTATGGCTACACCTTC	CASSLGQSYGYTF
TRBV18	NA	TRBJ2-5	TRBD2	TGTGCCAGCTCACCTCGGCAAGCGGGGGAAGAGACCCAGTACTTC	CASSPRQAGEETQYF